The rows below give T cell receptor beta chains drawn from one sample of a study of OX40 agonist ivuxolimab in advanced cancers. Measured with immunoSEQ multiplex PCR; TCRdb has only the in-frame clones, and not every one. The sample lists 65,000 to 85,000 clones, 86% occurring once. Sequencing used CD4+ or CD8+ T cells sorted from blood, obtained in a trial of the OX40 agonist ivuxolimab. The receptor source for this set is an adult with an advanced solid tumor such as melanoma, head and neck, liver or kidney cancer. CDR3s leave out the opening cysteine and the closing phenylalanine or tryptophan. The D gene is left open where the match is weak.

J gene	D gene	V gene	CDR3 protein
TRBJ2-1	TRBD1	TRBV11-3	ASSLDSGQGVEQF
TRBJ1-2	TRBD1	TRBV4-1	ASSLVTGQSYGYT
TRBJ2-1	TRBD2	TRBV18	ASSPLAGGYNEQF
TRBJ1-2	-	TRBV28	ASSLGGLINYGYT
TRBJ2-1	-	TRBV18	AGSPQAGWSNEQF
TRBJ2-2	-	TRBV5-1	ASSLGAAGELF
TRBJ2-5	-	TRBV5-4	ASSLSQGRETQY
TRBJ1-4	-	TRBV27	ASGRDRGNEKLF
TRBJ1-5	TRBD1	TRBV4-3	ASSQDPTGGQPQH
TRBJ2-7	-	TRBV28	ASSFGHISSEQY
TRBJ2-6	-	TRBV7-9	AITRSGANVLT
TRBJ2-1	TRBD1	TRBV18	ASSPRLGTGAEGSYNEQF
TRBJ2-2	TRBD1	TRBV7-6	ASSSQGARTGELF
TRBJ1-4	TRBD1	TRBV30	AWSVGGLNEKLF
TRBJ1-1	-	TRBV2	ASRPDMAEAF
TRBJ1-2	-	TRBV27	ASSLSAGAYGYT
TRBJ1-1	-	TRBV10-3	AIRGGRNTEAF
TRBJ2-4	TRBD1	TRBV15	ATSSPGGAAAKNIQY
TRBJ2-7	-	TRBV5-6	ASSFLGEVREQY
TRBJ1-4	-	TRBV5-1	ASRPTTQPNEKLF
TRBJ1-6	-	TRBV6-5	ASSAGLSPLH
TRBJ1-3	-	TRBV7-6	ASSLGPRGRENTIY
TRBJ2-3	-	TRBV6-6	ASRGDTQY
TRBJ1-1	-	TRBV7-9	ASSFPPGQNTEAF
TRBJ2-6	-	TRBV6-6	ASSLTSGANVLT
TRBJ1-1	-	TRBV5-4	ASSSQINTEAF
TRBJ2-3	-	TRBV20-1	STFTDTQY
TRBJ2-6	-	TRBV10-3	AIYSGANVLT
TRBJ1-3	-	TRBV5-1	ASSLVGSISGNTIY
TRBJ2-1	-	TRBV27	ASSTLGKGNEQF
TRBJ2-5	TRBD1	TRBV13	ASSLAPGQGVVETQY